The 17 T cell receptor beta chains listed next were all sequenced from one sample in a study of glioma-infiltrating T cells. TCR alpha and beta CDR3 regions were amplified from RNA using iRepertoire nested multiplex PCR. Each CDR3 protein gets one entry after TCRdb re-called the multiplex PCR reads with MiXCR. This table holds more than 300,000 distinct CDR3 sequences, about 40% found once. Sequences were obtained from glioma tissue, nonneoplastic brain tissue, or PBMCs (not recorded which). These receptors all come from a human donor with low-grade glioma or glioblastoma, undergoing nonglioma brain surgery, or in good health (not recorded which).

This clonotype came up a few times. Because the CDR3 is missing its conserved closing phenylalanine or tryptophan, this is likely a read error. The chain is built from TRBV4-2 and TRBJ1-2; D is unclear. The CDR3 has 16 residues. The V end lost 6 bases, the J end lost 2 bases, and 19 bases lay between the germline ends. Germline CDR1 and CDR2: LGHNA and YNFKEQ. The CDR3 DNA reads TGTGCCAGCAGAGATGACACCCCAAATCGGAACTATGGCTACACCTAC. It translates to CASRDDTPNRNYGYTY.

This clonotype was seen a few times. This chain links TRBV7-9 with TRBJ1-4; D remains ambiguous. CDR1 SEHNR and CDR2 FQNEAQ come from the germline V gene (reference sequence). The V end was cut by 5 bases, the J end by 7 bases, with 8 bases between. The CDR3 has 12 residues. CDR3 in amino acids: CASSAALEKLFF. CDR3 bases: TGTGCCAGCAGCGCGGCCCTTGAAAAACTGTTTTTT.

The V call is TRBV14, the J call TRBJ2-1; D gene ambiguous. The CDR3 is made up of 17 amino acids. Trimming removed 1 base at V and 0 bases at J, with 13 bases between. Germline-derived CDR1 and CDR2 are SGHDN and FVKESK. CDR3 sequence: CASSQGHGPSSYNEQFF. For the CDR3, the DNA is TGTGCCAGCAGCCAAGGACACGGCCCTAGCTCCTACAATGAGCAGTTCTTC.

Many counts were recorded for this clonotype. The V call is TRBV27, the J call TRBJ1-2, with 7 bases lining up with TRBD1. The CDR3 spans 15 residues. Germline lookup yields CDR1 MNHEY and CDR2 SMNVEV (reference sequence). The ends lost 4 bases at V and 5 bases at J; junction bases unmatched: 10. The chain's CDR3 is CASSSRTGPAYGYTF. The CDR3, as DNA: TGTGCCAGCAGTTCCCGGACAGGCCCAGCATATGGCTACACCTTC.

The J gene is TRBJ2-1, the V gene TRBV4-3, with D perhaps TRBD2 (7 bases). From germline, CDR1 is LGHNA and CDR2 YSLEER. This CDR3 has 15 residues. Trimming cost V 3 bases and J 9 bases, with 18 bases left between them. The CDR3, as DNA: TGCGCCAGCAGCCATCCGGGGGGCAGGGCTGTTGAGCAGTTCTTC. It encodes CASSHPGGRAVEQFF.

This clonotype was detected ten times or more. The V gene is TRBV20-1, the J gene TRBJ2-7, with TRBD2 as a possible D gene (5 bases). V gave up 1 base and J gave up 1 base, with 17 bases separating them. Germline V gives CDR1 DFQATT, CDR2 SNEGSKA (reference sequence). CDR3 length: 16 residues. CDR3 sequence: CSARVLGQRTSYEQYF. CDR3 sequence (DNA): TGCAGTGCTAGAGTTTTAGGCCAGCGGACGTCCTACGAGCAGTACTTC.

This clonotype was picked up a small number of times. The J gene is TRBJ2-1, the V gene TRBV6-2 or TRBV6-3, with 10 bases fitting TRBD1. V gave up 0 bases and J gave up 0 bases; unmatched junction bases: 11. The CDR3 is made up of 20 amino acids. Germline V gives CDR1 MNHEY, CDR2 SVGEGT. CDR3 protein: CASSYSGTGAPQISYNEQFF. The CDR3 DNA is TGTGCCAGCAGTTACTCAGGGACAGGGGCCCCCCAAATCTCCTACAATGAGCAGTTCTTC.

The chain recombines TRBV28 with TRBJ2-5, with a possible D match to TRBD2 (6 bases). V was cut by 6 bases and J by 5 bases, with 16 bases left in between. The CDR3 loop spans 14 amino acids. Germline CDR1 is MDHEN and CDR2 is SYDVKM. CDR3 amino acids: CASRSIGGPETQYF. The CDR3 DNA follows: TGTGCCAGCAGGAGTATTGGAGGGCCGGAGACCCAGTACTTC.

In the case of this clonotype: A much more abundant neighbour one base away suggests this may be a read error. This sequence joins TRBV27 and TRBJ2-3; perhaps D is TRBD1 or TRBD2 (6 bases each). V lost 3 bases and J lost 5, with 21 bases in between. CDR1 is MNHEY, CDR2 SMNVEV, per germline (reference sequence). The length of the CDR3 is 17 residues. This CDR3 is CASSFQYFGGAKDTQYF. Here the CDR3 DNA reads TGTGCCAGCAGTTTCCAATACTTCGGGGGCGCCAAAGATACGCAGTATTTT.

This clonotype came up a few times. This chain connects TRBV10-3 to TRBJ1-5; 8 positions match TRBD1. The V and J ends lost 8 bases and 4 bases, in that order; junction bases with no gene match: 7. Looked up from germline, CDR1 is ENHRY and CDR2 is SYGVKD. The CDR3 sequence is 14 residues long. This CDR3 reads CAIGDRGENQPQHF. DNA of the CDR3: TGTGCCATCGGCGACAGGGGAGAAAATCAGCCCCAGCATTTT.

The V and J genes are TRBV20-1 and TRBJ1-1; 9 bases match TRBD1. V gave up 1 base and J gave up 6 bases; unmatched junction bases: 12. The CDR3 is 16 residues long. Germline-derived CDR1 and CDR2 are DFQATT and SNEGSKA (reference sequence). CDR3 in DNA: TGCAGTGCTAGAGTCCCGACGGGGACAGGGAAGGCTGAAGCTTTCTTT. Translation: CSARVPTGTGKAEAFF.

V usage is TRBV28 and J usage is TRBJ1-3; 8 bases map to TRBD1. The CDR3 covers 20 residues. The trim removed 7 bases at V and 0 bases at J, leaving 20 bases unmatched. From germline, CDR1 is MDHEN and CDR2 SYDVKM. DNA for the CDR3: TGTGCCAGCAATCCGGCGTTGCCGGGACAGGCCCTTCTCTCTGGAAACACCATATATTTT. This codes for CASNPALPGQALLSGNTIYF.

The rearrangement links TRBV27 to TRBJ1-1; D might be TRBD1 (5 bases). The CDR3 runs to 15 residues. From germline, CDR1 is MNHEY and CDR2 SMNVEV (reference sequence). Trimming cost V 0 bases and J 0 bases, with 8 bases left between them. The CDR3 nucleotides are TGTGCCAGCAGTTTATCCGGGGGATTGAACACTGAAGCTTTCTTT. Encoded protein: CASSLSGGLNTEAFF.

Of note for this clonotype: This may arise from a read error, as a much more abundant clone is one base away. The CDR3 bases are TGTGCCAGCATCTTACAGGCCATGAACACTGAAGCTTTCTTT. Protein sequence: CASILQAMNTEAFF. V usage is TRBV5-4 and J usage is TRBJ1-1, with D perhaps matching TRBD1 (5 bases). CDR3 size: 14 residues. Germline assignment: CDR1 SGHNT and CDR2 YYREEE (reference sequence). V dropped 6 bases and J dropped 0 bases, with 12 bases sitting between them.

A few counts support this clonotype. This chain connects TRBV5-4 to TRBJ2-3; the D gene is possibly TRBD1 (7 bases). Between the trimmed V and J ends, which lost 5 bases and 5 bases, there was a span of 18 bases. Germline V gives CDR1 SGHNT, CDR2 YYREEE (reference sequence). The CDR3 contains 15 residues. CDR3: CASSQGGRGQDTQYF. CDR3 nucleotide sequence: TGTGCCAGCAGTCAGGGGGGTAGGGGGCAAGATACGCAGTATTTT. Combining the CDR3 with reference TRBV5-4 and TRBJ2-3 gives the whole variable domain ETGVTQSPTHLIKTRGQQVTLRCSSQSGHNTVSWYQQALGQGPQFIFQYYREEENGRGNFPPRFSGLQFPNYSSELNVNALELDDSALYLCASSQGGRGQDTQYFGPGTRLTVL.

This clonotype came up once. The chain uses TRBV7-2 and TRBJ2-6; D is uncertain. Trimming removed 3 bases from V and 0 bases from J, with 6 bases in between. Germline CDR1 is SGHTA and CDR2 is FQGNSA. This CDR3 has 15 residues. The CDR3 is CASSFASSGANVLTF. CDR3 DNA: TGTGCCAGCAGCTTTGCAAGCTCTGGGGCCAACGTCCTGACTTTC. The full variable domain, its missing parts supplied by reference TRBV7-2 and TRBJ2-6, is GAGVSQSPSNKVTEKGKDVELRCDPISGHTALYWYRQSLGQGLEFLIYFQGNSAPDKSGLPSDRFSAERTGGSVSTLTIQRTQQEDSAVYLCASSFASSGANVLTFGAGSRLTVL.

The rearrangement links TRBV28 to TRBJ2-7; TRBD2 is a possible D gene (5 bases). Germline values: CDR1 MDHEN, CDR2 SYDVKM. There are 14 residues in the CDR3. Trimming left V 4 bases short and J 5 bases short, with 15 bases between. The CDR3 region has the DNA TGTGCCAGCAGTTCTAGAGGGAGCCGGGACGAGCAGTACTTC. Translated: CASSSRGSRDEQYF. The whole variable domain, remainder taken from reference TRBV28 and TRBJ2-7, is DVKVTQSSRYLVKRTGEKVFLECVQDMDHENMFWYRQDPGLGLRLIYFSYDVKMKEKGDIPEGYSVSREKKERFSLILESASTNQTSMYLCASSSRGSRDEQYFGPGTRLTVT.